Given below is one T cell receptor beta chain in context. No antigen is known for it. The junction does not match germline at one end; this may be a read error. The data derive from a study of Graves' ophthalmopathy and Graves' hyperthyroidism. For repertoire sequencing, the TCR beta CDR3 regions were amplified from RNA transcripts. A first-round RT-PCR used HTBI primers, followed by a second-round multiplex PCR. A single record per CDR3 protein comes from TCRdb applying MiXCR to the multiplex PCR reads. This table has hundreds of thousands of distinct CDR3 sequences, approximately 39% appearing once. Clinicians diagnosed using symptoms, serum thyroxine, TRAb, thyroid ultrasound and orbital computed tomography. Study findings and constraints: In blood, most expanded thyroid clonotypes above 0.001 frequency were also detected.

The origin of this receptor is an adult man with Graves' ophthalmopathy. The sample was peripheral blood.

The CDR3 coding sequence is TGTGTCAGCTCACCAGTGCGGGGACACACTGAAGCTTTCTTT. Protein product: CVSSPVRGHTEAFF. The gene calls are TRBV18 and TRBJ1-1, with a tentative D call TRBD1 (5 bases). Germline CDR1 is KGHSH and CDR2 is LQKENI. The CDR3 sequence is 14 residues long.